The 10 T cell receptor beta chains in this list originate from one sample, sequenced in a study of Graves' ophthalmopathy and Graves' hyperthyroidism (dated by TCRdb to about 2018). Sequencing relied on an Illumina HiSeq 2000. TCR beta CDR3 regions were amplified from RNA transcripts for repertoire sequencing. A first-round RT-PCR used HTBI primers with the Qiagen OneStep RT-PCR kit, followed by a second-round multiplex PCR, size selection and purification. TCRdb reprocessed the public reads (quality trimming at Q25 with fastp, clone calling with MiXCR) and kept in-frame beta chains. Rows with one shared CDR3 protein collapse into an entry with the most common genes and DNA. The sample data list 650,000 to 900,000 distinct CDR3 sequences, and 35% to 50% of these were observed just once. The ten largest clones capture about 40% of the sample. The source material was peripheral blood. Receptors were obtained from an adult man with Graves' ophthalmopathy.

This clonotype has a handful of counts. CDR3 DNA: TGTGCCAGTAGTATAGGACAGGTCGGTGGGACCGGGGAGCTGTTTTTT. It translates to CASSIGQVGGTGELFF. The V and J genes are TRBV19 and TRBJ2-2, with D maybe TRBD1 (6 bases). CDR3 length equals 16 residues. The V end was cut by 1 base, the J end by 5 bases, with 14 bases between. Per germline, CDR1 LNHDA and CDR2 SQIVND (reference sequence).

With regard to this clonotype: A much bigger clone sits one base away, suggesting this may be a read error. The chain links TRBV2 to TRBJ2-2, with D unresolved. CDR1 is SNHLY and CDR2 is FYNNEI in the germline V gene. This CDR3 spans 12 amino acids. CDR3 coding DNA: TGTGCCAGCCGTGACCCCCCGGGGGAGCTGTTTTTT. It specifies CASRDPPGELFF.

This clonotype has at least ten counts. The chain recombines TRBV10-2 with TRBJ1-1, with D perhaps TRBD1 (6 bases). The V gene's germline CDR1 is WSHSY and CDR2 SAAADI. The CDR3 runs to 12 residues. V lost 6 bases, J lost 5 bases, and 10 bases lay in between. The CDR3 here is CASSYGQTEAFF. The CDR3, as DNA: TGCGCCAGCAGCTATGGACAGACTGAAGCTTTCTTT.

The rearrangement joins TRBV20-1 to TRBJ2-5, with D uncertain. Between the trimmed V and J ends, which lost 5 bases and 5 bases, there was a span of 21 bases. The CDR3 extends over 15 amino acids. The germline V gene encodes CDR1 DFQATT and CDR2 SNEGSKA (reference sequence). The CDR3 bases are TGCAGTGCTCCCTGGGGTGTTTCGGCCTACGAGACCCAGTACTTC. Its translation is CSAPWGVSAYETQYF.

This clonotype was picked up many times. This chain connects TRBV24-1 to TRBJ2-5; D is perhaps TRBD1 or TRBD2 (6 bases each). Between the trimmed V and J ends, which lost 3 bases and 6 bases, there was a span of 13 bases. The germline gives CDR1 KGHDR, CDR2 SFDVKD. The CDR3 spans 14 residues. The CDR3 bases are TGTGCCACCAGTGATGTCGGGGGCGCGAAGACCCAGTACTTC. Its protein product is CATSDVGGAKTQYF.

This clonotype was seen once. A much bigger clone sits one base away, suggesting this may be a read error. V usage is TRBV19 and J usage is TRBJ2-5; possibly TRBD2 for D (6 bases). The J call may be faulty, since TRBJ2-7 better matches the DNA end. CDR3 length: 13 residues. Germline CDR1 LNHDA, CDR2 SQIVND (reference sequence). The CDR3 DNA is TGTGCCAGTAGACAGGACTACGCCTACGAGCAGTACTTC. It encodes CASRQDYAYEQYF.

The sample holds one count of this clonotype. V usage is TRBV2 and J usage is TRBJ2-5; 13 positions match TRBD2. Trimming took 6 bases from V and 4 from J; bases not matched to a gene: 8. Germline values: CDR1 SNHLY, CDR2 FYNNEI. This CDR3 region has 16 residues. This chain's CDR3 is CASSPTSGGRVETQYF. CDR3 in DNA: TGTGCCAGCAGCCCGACTAGCGGGGGGCGCGTAGAGACCCAGTACTTC.

The chain couples TRBV7-9 to TRBJ2-2; TRBD2 matches 10 bases. V trimming: 8 bases; J trimming: 0 bases; junction bases outside the gene matches: 18. The CDR3 runs 20 residues. From germline, CDR1 is SEHNR and CDR2 FQNEAQ (reference sequence). The CDR3 here is CASGEMWIAGGRANTGELFF. The CDR3 DNA follows: TGTGCCAGCGGCGAAATGTGGATAGCGGGGGGTCGCGCGAACACCGGGGAGCTGTTTTTT.

The rearrangement joins TRBV7-6 to TRBJ1-1; D ambiguous. V dropped 4 bases and J dropped 0 bases, with 12 bases sitting between them. The V gene's germline CDR1 is SGHVS and CDR2 FNYEAQ. The CDR3 is 15 residues long. The CDR3 reads CASSSSGTMNTEAFF. CDR3 bases: TGTGCCAGCAGCTCATCAGGTACCATGAACACTGAAGCTTTCTTT.

This clonotype was counted at least ten times. The V and J genes are TRBV7-8 and TRBJ1-2; the D gene is possibly TRBD1 (5 bases). V lost 5 bases and J lost 7, with 26 bases in between. The CDR3 is made up of 17 amino acids. CDR1 and CDR2 from the germline V gene are SGHVS and FQNEAQ. The DNA for the CDR3 is TGTGCCAGCAGCCCTCGCCTCGGCGGGGGGAAGGAACGTGGCTACACCTTC. Encoded protein: CASSPRLGGGKERGYTF.